One T cell receptor beta chain is described in this entry. The data are from a study of siplizumab effects on memory and regulatory T cells. Clones were read by immunoSEQ multiplex PCR, and TCRdb kept only the in-frame ones, dropping some. The table lists roughly 97,000 clones, about 93% of them singletons. This CDR3 region has 14 residues. Germline V lookup: CDR1 ENHRY, CDR2 SYGVKD. V lost 10 bases and J lost 3; bases outside the gene matches: 6. Source material: Tregs sorted from blood. The TCR comes from a human donor in good health. The chain couples TRBV10-3 to TRBJ2-3; 11 bases line up with TRBD2. The CDR3 is CATHSGGGTDTQYF. The CDR3 nucleotides are TGTGCCACACATAGCGGGGGGGGGACAGATACGCAGTATTTT.